This T cell receptor beta chain was captured by sequencing in a study of blood T cell repertoires in COVID-19. About the research overall: Researchers got acute and convalescent COVID-19 samples from the United States, Italy and Spain. T cells, B-cell-depleted T cells, or PBMCs supplied cDNA or gDNA.

Study processing details: Reference gene primer amplification gave nucleated cell count estimates. The repertoire was sequenced with immunoSEQ multiplex PCR; TCRdb's copy has only in-frame clones and lacks some. V and J calls and clone size are those listed in that table; D and trimming were worked out from the DNA. The sample yields over 90,000 clones, approximately 90% seen once. The V gene end was trimmed by 5 bases and the J gene end by 1 base; junction bases not matched to a gene: 8. Germline CDR1 is SNHLY and CDR2 is FYNNEI. This CDR3 has 16 residues. Sequenced input: peripheral blood. The chain couples TRBV2 to TRBJ1-3; 7 bases align to TRBD1. The TCR was taken from a woman of 80 years or more in a cohort sampled during active COVID-19. The CDR3: CASSFGQAVSGNTIYF. CDR3 in DNA: TGTGCCAGCAGTTTCGGACAGGCTGTTTCTGGAAACACCATATATTTT. Variable domain in full (rest from reference TRBV2 and TRBJ1-3): EPEVTQTPSHQVTQMGQEVILRCVPISNHLYFYWYRQILGQKVEFLVSFYNNEISEKSEIFDDQFSVERPDGSNFTLKIRSTKLEDSAMYFCASSFGQAVSGNTIYFGEGSWLTVV.